One sample yielded the 22 T cell receptor beta chains listed below, sequenced in a study of T-cell reconstitution after alpha-beta-depleted transplantation in children. Unique molecular identifiers were incorporated into the prepared TCRbeta library. TCRdb reprocessed the PCR reads with MiXCR, giving one entry per CDR3 protein. The sample records 540,000 or so distinct CDR3 sequences, 23% being singletons. The sequences come from PBMCs, mostly from graft donor cells, collected 360 days after TCRalphabeta/CD19-depleted stem cell transplant. The source of these receptors is a boy under two years old who had a stem cell transplant for acute myeloid leukemia, so the T cells may come from the graft donor.

Many counts were recorded for this clonotype. The chain carries TRBV7-9 and TRBJ1-2; 7 bases are shared with TRBD1. Germline lookup yields CDR1 SEHNR and CDR2 FQNEAQ (reference sequence). CDR3 length: 15 residues. Trimming at V came to 5 bases and at J to 0 bases, leaving 6 bases not matched to a gene. As DNA, the CDR3 is TGTGCCAGCAGCGCACGACAGGGCGCTAACTATGGCTACACCTTC. It translates to CASSARQGANYGYTF.

Many counts were recorded for this clonotype. CDR3 DNA: TGCAGTGCGACCGGGCCCCTCTTCTACGAGCAGTACGTC. As protein: CSATGPLFYEQYV. V and J are TRBV20-1 and TRBJ2-7; D is undetermined. Deletions cut 6 bases from V and 3 bases from J, with 15 bases between. The CDR3 runs to 13 residues. Germline V gene lookup returns CDR1 DFQATT and CDR2 SNEGSKA (reference sequence).

The chain carries TRBV29-1 and TRBJ2-1; 7 positions match TRBD1. V lost 1 base to trimming and J lost 4 bases; unmatched junction nucleotides: 1. The germline V gene has CDR1 SQVTM and CDR2 ANQGSEA. CDR3 length: 13 amino acids. The CDR3 bases are TGCAGCGTTGAAGCGGGACAGTACAATGAGCAGTTCTTC. It encodes CSVEAGQYNEQFF.

The V call is TRBV7-2, the J call TRBJ2-3; 11 bases line up with TRBD1. The CDR3 covers 15 residues. V gave up 5 bases and J gave up 2 bases; unmatched junction bases: 3. Germline CDR1 is SGHTA and CDR2 is FQGNSA. The CDR3 DNA follows: TGTGCCAGCAGCACGGACAGGGGGCACACAGATACGCAGTATTTT. It encodes CASSTDRGHTDTQYF.

This clonotype was counted many times. V usage is TRBV28 and J usage is TRBJ1-5, with 8 bases that match TRBD1. The germline V gene has CDR1 MDHEN and CDR2 SYDVKM. The CDR3 totals 15 residues. With 5 bases clipped from V and 6 bases from J, the junction kept 9 bases outside the gene matches. DNA of the CDR3: TGTGCCAGCAGTACCGACGGGACAGGCGGTCAGCCCCAGCATTTT. This translates into CASSTDGTGGQPQHF.

This clonotype was found a few times. The chain has TRBV6-2 or TRBV6-3 and TRBJ1-1; no clear D gene. The germline CDR1 and CDR2 sequences are MNHEY and SVGEGT. V lost 2 bases and J 7 bases, leaving 11 bases between the germline ends. The CDR3 spans 13 residues. CDR3 in amino acids: CASSYLALVEAFF. The CDR3 nucleotides read TGTGCCAGCAGTTACCTGGCGTTGGTTGAAGCTTTCTTT.

This clonotype has more than one count but fewer than ten. The gene calls are TRBV9 and TRBJ2-1; maybe TRBD2 (5 bases). Germline V lookup: CDR1 SGDLS, CDR2 YYNGEE. V dropped 0 bases and J dropped 0 bases, with 10 bases sitting between them. The CDR3 covers 16 residues. CDR3 in amino acids: CASSVGGTSSYNEQFF. CDR3 DNA: TGTGCCAGCAGCGTAGGGGGAACTAGCTCCTACAATGAGCAGTTCTTC.

The chain couples TRBV6-1 to TRBJ2-3, with a weak D call TRBD2 (5 bases). CDR1 is MNHNS and CDR2 is SASEGT in the germline V gene. Trimming pared 6 bases from V and 0 bases from J, leaving 13 bases between. CDR3 length: 15 residues. CDR3 coding DNA: TGTGCCAGCAGAGATCAGCGGTCTAGCACAGATACGCAGTATTTT. Protein product: CASRDQRSSTDTQYF.

This clonotype was counted many times. The CDR3 loop is CASSSRGQGLDEQYV. The CDR3 nucleotides are TGCGCCAGCAGCTCCCGTGGACAGGGGTTGGACGAGCAGTACGTC. The chain has TRBV5-1 and TRBJ2-7; 9 nucleotides align to TRBD1. J lost 5 bases, V lost 3 bases, and 9 bases had no gene match. The germline V gene has CDR1 SGHRS and CDR2 YFSETQ. The CDR3 covers 15 residues.

This clonotype was seen at least ten times. The chain links TRBV20-1 to TRBJ2-7; D may be TRBD1 or TRBD2 (5 bases each). The V gene lost 0 bases and the J gene lost 0 bases, with 12 bases spanning the gap. CDR1 is DFQATT, CDR2 SNEGSKA, per germline (reference sequence). The CDR3 consists of 15 residues. CDR3 nucleotides: TGCAGTGCTAGAGATCTTAGGGACCGCTCCTACGAGCAGTACGTC. It codes for CSARDLRDRSYEQYV.

The table lists this clonotype with a few counts. V and J are TRBV12-3 or TRBV12-4 and TRBJ1-1; D is unresolved. V lost 6 bases and J lost 3, with 14 bases in between. This CDR3 contains 14 residues. CDR3: CASSYLRWDTEAFF. CDR3 coding DNA: TGTGCCAGCAGCTACCTGAGGTGGGACACTGAAGCTTTCTTT.

The V gene is TRBV3-1, the J gene TRBJ1-1, with D unresolved. From germline, CDR1 is LGHDT and CDR2 YNNKEL (reference sequence). The CDR3 consists of 15 residues. Trimming took 2 bases from V and 0 from J, leaving 10 bases between them. For the CDR3, the DNA is TGTGCCAGCAGCCAAACCGCAGTGATGAACACTGAAGCTTTCTTT. This encodes CASSQTAVMNTEAFF.

This clonotype was counted between two and nine times. V is TRBV6-5 and J is TRBJ2-3; 9 nucleotides match TRBD2. This CDR3 is 19 amino acids long. Germline V gene data show CDR1 as MNHEY and CDR2 as SVGAGI. Trimming removed 0 bases from V and 0 bases from J; junction bases left unmatched: 10. CDR3 sequence reads: CASSYSKAGGFSSTDTQYF. CDR3 sequence (DNA): TGTGCCAGCAGTTACTCGAAAGCGGGGGGATTTTCTAGCACAGATACGCAGTATTTT.

The table lists this clonotype with many counts. The V gene is TRBV12-3 or TRBV12-4, the J gene TRBJ2-7; D not certain. The CDR3 extends over 14 amino acids. Trimming stripped 2 bases from V and 2 bases from J, with 10 bases between. The CDR3 DNA sequence: TGTGCCAGCAGTTTACCCCTGCGACCCTACGAGCAGTACTTC. It specifies CASSLPLRPYEQYF.

This rearrangement joins TRBV20-1 to TRBJ2-1; D is perhaps TRBD1 or TRBD2 (6 bases each). The CDR3 loop spans 12 amino acids. Looked up from germline, CDR1 is DFQATT and CDR2 is SNEGSKA (reference sequence). V lost 7 bases and J lost 4, with 11 bases in between. The CDR3 region is CSGGGRYNEQFF. The DNA for the CDR3 is TGCAGTGGAGGGGGGCGGTACAATGAGCAGTTCTTC.

This sequence joins TRBV7-2 and TRBJ2-2; 13 positions agree with TRBD2. The CDR3 has 16 residues. The V and J ends lost 5 bases and 7 bases, in that order; junction bases with no gene match: 7. The germline CDR1 and CDR2 sequences are SGHTA and FQGNSA. Here the CDR3 reads CASSLWTSGGGGELFF. As DNA, the CDR3 is TGTGCCAGCAGCCTCTGGACTAGCGGGGGTGGCGGGGAGCTGTTTTTT. Looking up the rest from reference TRBV7-2 and TRBJ2-2 gives the full variable domain: GAGVSQSPSNKVTEKGKDVELRCDPISGHTALYWYRQSLGQGLEFLIYFQGNSAPDKSGLPSDRFSAERTGGSVSTLTIQRTQQEDSAVYLCASSLWTSGGGGELFFGEGSRLTVL.

The sample holds many counts of this clonotype. This chain links TRBV20-1 with TRBJ1-2; no clear D. The CDR3 contains 12 residues. CDR1 is DFQATT and CDR2 is SNEGSKA in the germline V gene (reference sequence). V was shortened by 6 bases and J by 6 bases, with 14 bases between the two germline ends. CDR3 protein: CSASGNLDGYTF. The CDR3, as DNA: TGCAGTGCGAGTGGGAATCTGGATGGCTACACCTTC.

This clonotype was detected ten times or more. The chain employs TRBV5-1 and TRBJ2-2, with D unclear. The CDR3 extends over 13 amino acids. Germline CDR1 reads SGHRS; CDR2 reads YFSETQ. Trimming cost V 1 base and J 5 bases, with 6 bases left between them. The DNA of the CDR3 is TGCGCCAGCAGCTTGTCCGGGACCGGGGAGCTGTTTTTT. Amino acids: CASSLSGTGELFF.

The rearrangement uses TRBV19 and TRBJ1-1; TRBD1 agrees at 8 bases. Germline lookup yields CDR1 LNHDA and CDR2 SQIVND (reference sequence). The CDR3 totals 16 residues. V lost 5 bases and J lost 1; bases outside the gene matches: 9. CDR3 in amino acids: CASSLGTGLQNTEAFF. The CDR3 DNA follows: TGTGCCAGTAGTTTGGGGACAGGATTACAGAACACTGAAGCTTTCTTT.

This chain links TRBV27 with TRBJ2-5, with D possibly matching TRBD1 (6 bases). Trimming removed 6 bases from V and 1 base from J, with 12 bases in between. CDR1 is MNHEY and CDR2 is SMNVEV in the germline V gene (reference sequence). The CDR3 sequence is 14 residues long. CDR3 coding DNA: TGTGCCAGCAGCTCGTGGGGGCCCCAAGAGACCCAGTACTTC. As protein: CASSSWGPQETQYF.

As regards this clonotype: Compared with germline, one end of the junction differs, possibly owing to a read error. The chain carries TRBV5-3 and TRBJ2-5, with D hard to call. TRBV5-3 is recorded as an ORF, its role being uncertain. This CDR3 spans 16 amino acids. CDR3 region: CASSLAEFWGQETQYF. CDR3 sequence (DNA): TGTGCCAGCAGCTTGGCCGAGTTCTGGGGCCAAGAGACCCAGTACTTC.

On this clonotype itself: A much more abundant neighbour one base away suggests this may be a read error. The gene calls are TRBV13 and TRBJ2-7, with no clear D. Trimming cost V 4 bases and J 2 bases, with 12 bases left between them. Germline V gene sequence: CDR1 PRHDT, CDR2 FYEKMQ (reference sequence). This CDR3 is 14 amino acids long. CDR3 region: CASSSGRATYEQYF. CDR3 in DNA: TGTGCCAGCAGCTCCGGAAGAGCAACCTACGAGCAGTACTTC.